These 16 T cell receptor beta chains were sequenced from one sample in a study of breast tumors, draining lymph nodes, adjacent tissues. TCRdb reanalysed the multiplex PCR reads using MiXCR and keeps one entry per CDR3 protein. The sample lists over 10,000 distinct CDR3 sequences; around 70% were seen once. The sequenced sample was tumor-adjacent breast tissue. These receptors were taken from a female donor with breast cancer. Some clones in this sample may be carry-over from other donors' samples.

This clonotype was detected once. This chain links TRBV7-8 with TRBJ2-7; 12 bases agree with TRBD2. CDR1 is SGHVS and CDR2 is FQNEAQ in the germline V gene. CDR3 length equals 15 residues. The junction had 10 bases not matched to a gene; V was cut back by 6 bases and J by 7 bases. CDR3 loop: CASSLSSGRAWEQYF. The DNA of the CDR3 is TGTGCCAGCAGTTTATCTAGCGGGAGGGCCTGGGAGCAGTACTTC.

This clonotype has a handful of counts. The chain couples TRBV20-1 to TRBJ1-5; 8 bases map to TRBD1. Germline V gives CDR1 DFQATT, CDR2 SNEGSKA (reference sequence). CDR3 length equals 13 residues. The V gene end was trimmed by 6 bases and the J gene end by 4 bases; junction bases not matched to a gene: 5. CDR3 in amino acids: CSAEDRANQPQHF. For the CDR3, the DNA is TGCAGTGCCGAGGACAGGGCAAATCAGCCCCAGCATTTT.

The V gene is TRBV20-1, the J gene TRBJ2-3; 7 nucleotides line up with TRBD2. The CDR3 consists of 15 residues. CDR1 and CDR2 (germline): DFQATT, SNEGSKA (reference sequence). Trimming at V came to 2 bases and at J to 2 bases, leaving 7 bases not matched to a gene. The CDR3 sequence is CSARNLRDYTDTQYF. The CDR3 DNA is TGCAGTGCTAGAAACCTCCGGGACTACACAGATACGCAGTATTTT.

The CDR3 is CASRKSGANVLTF. In DNA form, the CDR3 reads TGTGCCAGTAGGAAATCTGGGGCCAACGTCCTGACTTTC. J is TRBJ2-6 and V is TRBV19; D is undetermined. V lost 6 bases and J lost 1, with 4 bases in between. CDR1 and CDR2 from the germline V gene are LNHDA and SQIVND (reference sequence). The CDR3 covers 13 residues.

The rearrangement uses TRBV3-1 and TRBJ2-3; D might be TRBD2 (5 bases). Looked up from germline, CDR1 is LGHDT and CDR2 is YNNKEL (reference sequence). The CDR3 covers 18 residues. Between the trimmed V and J ends, which lost 4 bases and 2 bases, there was a span of 22 bases. The CDR3 DNA reads TGTGCCAGCAGCCCCCTTCTAGGGAGCGGTGTGTCCACAGATACGCAGTATTTT. Residues: CASSPLLGSGVSTDTQYF.

This clonotype was counted many times. This chain links TRBV30 with TRBJ2-3, with TRBD2 matching 9 bases. The V and J ends lost 0 bases and 5 bases, in that order; junction bases with no gene match: 3. Germline CDR1 is GTSNPN and CDR2 is SVGIG (reference sequence). The CDR3 consists of 14 residues. This CDR3 is CAWSVALAGDTQYF. The CDR3 DNA reads TGTGCCTGGAGTGTAGCACTAGCGGGAGATACGCAGTATTTT.

This clonotype was picked up many times. This chain connects TRBV3-1 to TRBJ2-7; 8 bases fit TRBD1. Germline V gene data show CDR1 as LGHDT and CDR2 as YNNKEL (reference sequence). The V and J ends lost 4 bases and 5 bases, in that order; junction bases with no gene match: 10. The CDR3 extends over 15 amino acids. The CDR3 region is CASSLDRVAFNEQYF. CDR3 nucleotides: TGTGCCAGCAGCCTGGACAGGGTAGCCTTCAACGAGCAGTACTTC.

This clonotype is a singleton in its sample. V usage is TRBV20-1 and J usage is TRBJ2-7, with D maybe TRBD2 (6 bases). The length of the CDR3 is 11 residues. Looked up from germline, CDR1 is DFQATT and CDR2 is SNEGSKA (reference sequence). V lost 6 bases and J 7 bases, leaving 13 bases between the germline ends. The CDR3 DNA reads TGCAGTGCCCCCCTAGGAGGGGAGCAGTACTTC. Encoded protein: CSAPLGGEQYF.

This chain connects TRBV4-3 to TRBJ2-3; D unresolved. The CDR3 contains 15 residues. Trimming left V 0 bases short and J 0 bases short, with 7 bases between. Germline V gives CDR1 LGHNA, CDR2 YSLEER. The DNA of the CDR3 is TGCGCCAGCAGCCAAGATCGGGTTAGCACAGATACGCAGTATTTT. Translating gives CASSQDRVSTDTQYF.

The chain employs TRBV20-1 and TRBJ2-3; the match to TRBD2 covers 12 bases. CDR3 length: 18 amino acids. Germline CDR1 is DFQATT and CDR2 is SNEGSKA (reference sequence). V was pared by 0 bases and J by 3 bases, with 10 bases of the junction left unmatched. The CDR3 reads CSARDIRLAGVGTDTQYF. The CDR3 nucleotides read TGCAGTGCTAGAGATATTAGACTAGCGGGAGTGGGGACAGATACGCAGTATTTT.

The DNA for the CDR3 is TGCGCCAGCAGTGAGGATAGCTACACAGATACGCAGTATTTT. Amino acid sequence: CASSEDSYTDTQYF. The chain is built from TRBV10-1 and TRBJ2-3; no firm D call. The CDR3 contains 14 residues. Germline CDR1 is WNHNN and CDR2 is SYGVQD (reference sequence). V was clipped by 2 bases and J by 2 bases, with 8 bases between them.

This sequence joins TRBV30 and TRBJ2-5; 15 bases line up with TRBD2. V trimming: 3 bases; J trimming: 2 bases; junction bases outside the gene matches: 4. Germline lookup yields CDR1 GTSNPN and CDR2 SVGIG (reference sequence). The CDR3 is 16 residues long. The CDR3 reads CAWSSGLAGGQETQYF. The CDR3, as DNA: TGTGCCTGGAGCTCGGGACTAGCGGGAGGACAAGAGACCCAGTACTTC.

The chain links TRBV27 to TRBJ2-1, with TRBD2 matching 9 bases. This CDR3 region has 16 residues. The V gene end was trimmed by 3 bases and the J gene end by 4 bases; junction bases not matched to a gene: 7. From germline, CDR1 is MNHEY and CDR2 SMNVEV (reference sequence). The CDR3 DNA is TGTGCCAGCAGTTTGTTTAGCGGGAGCAGATACAATGAGCAGTTCTTC. Protein product: CASSLFSGSRYNEQFF.

The chain uses TRBV6-5 and TRBJ1-3; D may be TRBD1 (6 bases). V lost 6 bases to trimming and J lost 0 bases, with 9 bases between them. CDR1 is MNHEY, CDR2 SVGAGI, per germline. The CDR3 is 14 residues long. The CDR3 here is CASSRQASGNTIYF. The CDR3 DNA sequence: TGTGCCAGCAGCCGACAGGCCTCTGGAAACACCATATATTTT.

The chain has TRBV20-1 and TRBJ2-7; 11 bases fit TRBD2. After removal of 0 bases from V and 2 bases from J, the junction contained 3 bases not matched to a gene. Per the germline V gene, CDR1 is DFQATT and CDR2 is SNEGSKA (reference sequence). The CDR3 runs to 15 residues. CDR3 amino acids: CSARDQTSGTYEQYF. CDR3 in DNA: TGCAGTGCTAGAGACCAGACTAGCGGGACCTACGAGCAGTACTTC.

V usage is TRBV5-1 and J usage is TRBJ2-7; 10 nucleotides align to TRBD2. The CDR3 contains 14 residues. The germline CDR1 and CDR2 sequences are SGHRS and YFSETQ. V gave up 4 bases and J gave up 4 bases; unmatched junction bases: 5. CDR3 nucleotides: TGCGCCAGCAGCCGCTCTAGCGGGAGTTACGAGCAGTACTTC. Residues: CASSRSSGSYEQYF.